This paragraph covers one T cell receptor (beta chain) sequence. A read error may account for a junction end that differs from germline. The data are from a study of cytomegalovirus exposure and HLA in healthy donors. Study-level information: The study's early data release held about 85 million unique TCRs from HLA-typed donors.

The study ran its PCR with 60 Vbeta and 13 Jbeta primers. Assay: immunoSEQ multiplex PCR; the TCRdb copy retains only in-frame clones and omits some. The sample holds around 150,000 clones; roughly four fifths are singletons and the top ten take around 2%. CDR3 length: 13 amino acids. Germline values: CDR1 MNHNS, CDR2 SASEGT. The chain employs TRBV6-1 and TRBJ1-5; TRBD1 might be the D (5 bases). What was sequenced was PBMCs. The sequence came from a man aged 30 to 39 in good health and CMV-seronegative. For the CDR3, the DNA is TGTGCCATCAGTGAGGGAACAGGCACGCCCCAGCATTTT. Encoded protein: CAISEGTGTPQHF.